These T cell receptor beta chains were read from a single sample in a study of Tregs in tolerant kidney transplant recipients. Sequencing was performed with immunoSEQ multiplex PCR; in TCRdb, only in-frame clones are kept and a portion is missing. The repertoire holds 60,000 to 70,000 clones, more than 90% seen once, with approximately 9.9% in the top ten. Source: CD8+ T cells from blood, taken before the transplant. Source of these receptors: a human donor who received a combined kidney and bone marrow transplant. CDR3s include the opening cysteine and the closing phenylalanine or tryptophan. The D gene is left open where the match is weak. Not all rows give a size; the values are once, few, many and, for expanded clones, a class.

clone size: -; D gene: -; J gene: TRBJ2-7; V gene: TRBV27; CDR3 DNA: TGTGCCAGCAGTTTCCGGACAGTGGGAGAGCAGTACTTC; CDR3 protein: CASSFRTVGEQYF
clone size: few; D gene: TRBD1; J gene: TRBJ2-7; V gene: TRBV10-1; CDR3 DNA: TGCGCCAGCAGTGAGTCGACTGGGACAGCCTCCTACGAGCAGTACTTC; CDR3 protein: CASSESTGTASYEQYF
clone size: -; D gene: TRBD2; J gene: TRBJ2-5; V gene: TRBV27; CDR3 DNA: TGTGCCAGCAGTTTAGGCCCGGGGGCGGGGGGGCAAGAGACCCAGTACTTC; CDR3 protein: CASSLGPGAGGQETQYF
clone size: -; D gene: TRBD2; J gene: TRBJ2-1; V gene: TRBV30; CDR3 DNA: TGTGCCTGGAGTAGAGCGGGGAATGAGCAGTTCTTC; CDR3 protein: CAWSRAGNEQFF
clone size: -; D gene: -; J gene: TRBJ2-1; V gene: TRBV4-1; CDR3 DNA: TGCGCCAGCAGCCAAGTAAGCTGGGAGCAGTTCTTC; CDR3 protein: CASSQVSWEQFF
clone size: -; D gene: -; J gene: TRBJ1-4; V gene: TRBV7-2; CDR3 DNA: TGTGCCAGCAGCTTAGGACAGCTTTATAATGAAAAACTGTTTTTT; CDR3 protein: CASSLGQLYNEKLFF
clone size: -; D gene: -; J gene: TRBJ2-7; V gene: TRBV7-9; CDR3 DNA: TGTGCCAGCAGCCTCTTGACAGACTCCTACGAGCAGTACTTC; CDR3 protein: CASSLLTDSYEQYF
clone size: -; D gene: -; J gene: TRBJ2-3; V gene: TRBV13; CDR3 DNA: TGTGCCAGCAGCTTAGGCCAGTGGTCTGATGGAGATACGCAGTATTTT; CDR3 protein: CASSLGQWSDGDTQYF
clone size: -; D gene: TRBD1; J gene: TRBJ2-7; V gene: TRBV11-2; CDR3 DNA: TGTGCCAGCAGCCTAGAAGACAGGGCCTCCTACGAGCAGTACTTC; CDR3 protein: CASSLEDRASYEQYF
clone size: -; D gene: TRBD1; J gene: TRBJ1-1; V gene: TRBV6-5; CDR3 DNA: TGTGCCAGCAGTTACCAGCTGGGACAGCTAAACACTGAAGCTTTCTTT; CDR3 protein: CASSYQLGQLNTEAFF
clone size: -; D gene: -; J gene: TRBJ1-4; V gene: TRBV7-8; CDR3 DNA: TGTGCCAGCAGCCCATACGGACAAGTGGGGGAAAAACTGTTTTTT; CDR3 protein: CASSPYGQVGEKLFF
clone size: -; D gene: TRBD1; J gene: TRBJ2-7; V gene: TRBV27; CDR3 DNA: TGTGCCAGCAGTTTATACCCGGGACAGGGGTCCTACGAGCAGTACTTC; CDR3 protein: CASSLYPGQGSYEQYF
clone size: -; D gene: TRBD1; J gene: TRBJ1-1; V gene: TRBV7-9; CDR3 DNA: TGTGCCAGCAGCTCCCGGGACAGGGTACACACTGAAGCTTTCTTT; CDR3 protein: CASSSRDRVHTEAFF
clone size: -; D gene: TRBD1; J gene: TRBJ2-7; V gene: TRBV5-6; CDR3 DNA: TGTGCCAGCAGCTGGGGGACAGGGGGCTACGAGCAGTACTTC; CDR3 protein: CASSWGTGGYEQYF
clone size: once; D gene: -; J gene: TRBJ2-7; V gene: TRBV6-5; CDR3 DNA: TGTGCCAGCAGTTACACAGGAGAATCCTACGAGCAGTACTTC; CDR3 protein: CASSYTGESYEQYF
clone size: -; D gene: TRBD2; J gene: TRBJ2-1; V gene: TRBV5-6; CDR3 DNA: TGTGCCAGCAGCTCCAACCTAGCGGGGGGCCACTCCTACAATGAGCAGTTCTTC; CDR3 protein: CASSSNLAGGHSYNEQFF
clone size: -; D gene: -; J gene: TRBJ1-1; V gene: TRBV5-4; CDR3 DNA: TGTGCCAGCAGCTATTCAGGGAATGAAGCTTTCTTT; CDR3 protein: CASSYSGNEAFF
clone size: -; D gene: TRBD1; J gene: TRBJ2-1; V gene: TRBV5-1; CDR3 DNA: TGCGCCAGCAGCCCTGGACAGGGCAATGAGCAGTTCTTC; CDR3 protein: CASSPGQGNEQFF
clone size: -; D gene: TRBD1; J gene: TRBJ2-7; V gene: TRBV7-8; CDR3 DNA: TGTGCCAGCAGCTCAACCCTACAGGGGGAATACGAGCAGTACTTC; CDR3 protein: CASSSTLQGEYEQYF
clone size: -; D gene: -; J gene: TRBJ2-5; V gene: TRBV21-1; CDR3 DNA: TGTGCCAGCAGCAAAGTAGGTGAGAGGAAACAAGAGACCCAGTACTTC; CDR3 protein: CASSKVGERKQETQYF
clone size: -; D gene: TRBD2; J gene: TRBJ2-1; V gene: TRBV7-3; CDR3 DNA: TGTGCCAGCAGCCCCACGTTCGGGGGGAGCGATGAGCAGTTCTTC; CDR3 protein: CASSPTFGGSDEQFF
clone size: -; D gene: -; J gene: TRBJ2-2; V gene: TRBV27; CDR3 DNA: TGTGCCAGCAGTTCCCCCGGGGGTGTCACCGGGGAGCTGTTTTTT; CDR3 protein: CASSSPGGVTGELFF
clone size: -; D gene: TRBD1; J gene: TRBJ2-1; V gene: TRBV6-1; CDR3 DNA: TGTGCCAGCAGTGTGCGACAGGGTGGATACAATGAGCAGTTCTTC; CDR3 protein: CASSVRQGGYNEQFF
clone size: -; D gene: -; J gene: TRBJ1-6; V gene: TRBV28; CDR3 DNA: TGTGCCAGCAGTGCGGAACAGGGTGACTATAATTCCCCCCTCCACTTT; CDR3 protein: CASSAEQGDYNSPLHF
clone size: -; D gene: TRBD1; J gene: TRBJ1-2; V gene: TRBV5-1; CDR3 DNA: TGCGCCAGCAGCTTTGGGTGGACAGGGAACTATGGCTACACCTTC; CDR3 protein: CASSFGWTGNYGYTF
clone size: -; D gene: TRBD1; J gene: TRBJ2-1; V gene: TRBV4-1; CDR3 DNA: TGCGCCAGCAGCCAAGTTCCCTCAGGGGGCGTTTTTTACAATGAGCAGTTCTTC; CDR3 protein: CASSQVPSGGVFYNEQFF
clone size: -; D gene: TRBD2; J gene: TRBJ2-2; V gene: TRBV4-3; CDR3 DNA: TGCGCCAGCAGCCAAGATGGGGGGGAGAAGGACACCGGGGAGCTGTTTTTT; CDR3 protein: CASSQDGGEKDTGELFF
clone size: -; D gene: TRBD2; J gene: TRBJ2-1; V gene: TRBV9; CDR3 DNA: TGTGCCAGCAGCGTCCAAACTAGCGGTTCCAATGAGCAGTTCTTC; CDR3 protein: CASSVQTSGSNEQFF
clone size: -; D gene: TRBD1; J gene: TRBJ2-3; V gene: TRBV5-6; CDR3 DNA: TGTGCCAGCAGCCCTGGACAGGCCGATACGCAGTATTTT; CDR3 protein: CASSPGQADTQYF
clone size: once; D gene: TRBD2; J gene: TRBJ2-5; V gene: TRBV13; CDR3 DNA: TGTGCCAGCAGGAGACTAGCGGGGTTCTTAGAGACCCAGTACTTC; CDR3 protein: CASRRLAGFLETQYF
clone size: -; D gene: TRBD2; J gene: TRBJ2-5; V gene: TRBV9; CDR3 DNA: TGTGCCAGCAGCGTACTAGCGGGGGGTGGAGAGACCCAGTACTTC; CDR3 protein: CASSVLAGGGETQYF
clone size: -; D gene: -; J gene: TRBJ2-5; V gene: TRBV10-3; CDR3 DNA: TGTGCCATCAGTGGGAGGGCGGGAGAGACCCAGTACTTC; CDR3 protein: CAISGRAGETQYF
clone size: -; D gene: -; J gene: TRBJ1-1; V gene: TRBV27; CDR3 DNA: TGTGCCAGCAGTCTCAGAGGGGGCACTGAAGCTTTCTTT; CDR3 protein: CASSLRGGTEAFF
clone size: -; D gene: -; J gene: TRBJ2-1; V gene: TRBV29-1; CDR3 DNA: TGCAGCGCTGGGGGTTTTGGAGGGAGCAACAAGCAGTTCTTC; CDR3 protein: CSAGGFGGSNKQFF
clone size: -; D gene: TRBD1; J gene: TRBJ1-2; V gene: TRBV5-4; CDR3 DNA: TGTGCCAGCAGCTTGATTCCCTCGGGACAGGGCTATGGCTACACCTTC; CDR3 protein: CASSLIPSGQGYGYTF
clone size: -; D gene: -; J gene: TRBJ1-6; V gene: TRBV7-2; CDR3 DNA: TGTGCCAGCAGCTTAGGGGCAGTGAGCTCCTATAATTCACCCCTCCACTTT; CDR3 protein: CASSLGAVSSYNSPLHF
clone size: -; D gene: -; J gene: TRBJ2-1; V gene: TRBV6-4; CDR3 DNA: TGTGCCAGCAGTGACTCGTATGGGGGGTACAATGAGCAGTTCTTC; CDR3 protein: CASSDSYGGYNEQFF
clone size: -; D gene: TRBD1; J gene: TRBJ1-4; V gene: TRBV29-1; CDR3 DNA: TGCAGCGCCGGGACAGGGCCCGAAAAACTGTTTTTT; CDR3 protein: CSAGTGPEKLFF
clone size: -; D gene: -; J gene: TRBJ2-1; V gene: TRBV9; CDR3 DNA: TGTGCCAGCAGCGCCGAAACGGGATACTACAATGAGCAGTTCTTC; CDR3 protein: CASSAETGYYNEQFF
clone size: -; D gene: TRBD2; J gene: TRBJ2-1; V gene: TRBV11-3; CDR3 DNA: TGTGCCAGCAGCCCAGGGACTAGCGGGAGTGGTGAGCAGTTCTTC; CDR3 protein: CASSPGTSGSGEQFF
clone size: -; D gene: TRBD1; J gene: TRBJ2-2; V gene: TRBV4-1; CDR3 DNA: TGCGCCAGCAGCCAAGAAGGGACAGGGGGTTTGACCGGGGAGCTGTTTTTT; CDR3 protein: CASSQEGTGGLTGELFF
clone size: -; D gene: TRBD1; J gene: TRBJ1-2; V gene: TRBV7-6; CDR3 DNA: TGTGCCAGCAGCTTAGGGGGACAGGGGGCGACCCTATATGGCTACACCTTC; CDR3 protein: CASSLGGQGATLYGYTF
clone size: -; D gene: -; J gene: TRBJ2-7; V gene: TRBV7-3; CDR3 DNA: TGTGCCAGCAGCTTTGGAGGACCTCCCTACGAGCAGTACTTC; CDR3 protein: CASSFGGPPYEQYF
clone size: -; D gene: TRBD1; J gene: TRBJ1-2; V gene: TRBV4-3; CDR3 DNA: TGCGCCAGCAGCCAAGTACTAAACCTCGGGACAGGGAATGGCTACACCTTC; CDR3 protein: CASSQVLNLGTGNGYTF
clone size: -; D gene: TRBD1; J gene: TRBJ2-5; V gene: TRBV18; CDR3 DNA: TGTGCCAGCTCACCACCACTGGACAGGGAGGAAGAGACCCAGTACTTC; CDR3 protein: CASSPPLDREEETQYF
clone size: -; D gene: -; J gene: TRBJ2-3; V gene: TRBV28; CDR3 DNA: TGTGCCAGCAGTCCCGGGTCAGATACGCAGTATTTT; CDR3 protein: CASSPGSDTQYF
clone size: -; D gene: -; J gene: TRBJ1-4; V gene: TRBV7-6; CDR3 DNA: TGTGCCAGCAGCTTAACCAGGCAGGGGCTGCCTAATGAAAAACTGTTTTTT; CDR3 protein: CASSLTRQGLPNEKLFF
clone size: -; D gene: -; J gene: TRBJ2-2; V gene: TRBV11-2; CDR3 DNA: TGTGCCACGGTGATTTTGTCCGGGGAGCTGTTTTTT; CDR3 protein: CATVILSGELFF
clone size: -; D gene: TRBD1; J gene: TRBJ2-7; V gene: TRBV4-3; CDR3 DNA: TGCGCCAGCAGCCAAGAGATCAGGGGGCTCTACGAGCAGTACTTC; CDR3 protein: CASSQEIRGLYEQYF
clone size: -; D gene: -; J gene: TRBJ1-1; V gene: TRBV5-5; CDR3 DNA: TGTGCCAGCAGCTCCGTGACAGGGAACACTGAAGCTTTCTTT; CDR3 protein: CASSSVTGNTEAFF
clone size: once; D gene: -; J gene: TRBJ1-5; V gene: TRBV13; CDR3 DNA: TGTGCCAGCAGCTTAAGAGGTAACGGGGAGCCCCAGCATTTT; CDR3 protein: CASSLRGNGEPQHF
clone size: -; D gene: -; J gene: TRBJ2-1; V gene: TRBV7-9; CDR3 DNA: TGTGCCAGTCCACGGAGCGGCAGCTCCTACAATGAGCAGTTCTTC; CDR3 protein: CASPRSGSSYNEQFF
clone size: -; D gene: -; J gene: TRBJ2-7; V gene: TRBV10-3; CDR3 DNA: TGTGCCATCAGTGACCCCAACGAGCAGTACTTC; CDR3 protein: CAISDPNEQYF
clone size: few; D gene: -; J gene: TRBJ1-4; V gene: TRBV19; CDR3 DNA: TGTGCCAGTAGTATCTATGCAACTAATGAAAAACTGTTTTTT; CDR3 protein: CASSIYATNEKLFF
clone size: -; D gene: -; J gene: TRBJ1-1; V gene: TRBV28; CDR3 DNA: TGTGCCAGCAGTTGGCGGGGAGGAAACACTGAAGCTTTCTTT; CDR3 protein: CASSWRGGNTEAFF
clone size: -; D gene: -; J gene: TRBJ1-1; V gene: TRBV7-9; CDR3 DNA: TGTGCCAGCAGCCCCCCCCCGGTAGGCAGGATGAACACTGAAGCTTTCTTT; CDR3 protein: CASSPPPVGRMNTEAFF
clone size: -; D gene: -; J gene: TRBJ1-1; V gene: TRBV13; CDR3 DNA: TGTGCCAGTATTGGGGGGGGGTACACTGAAGCTTTCTTT; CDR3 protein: CASIGGGYTEAFF